This T cell receptor beta chain was identified during a study of cytotoxic CD8 clonotypes in ibrutinib-treated CLL. Study-level information: Patients: around 11 relapsed/refractory, about 14 treatment-naive, fewer than 18 IGHV unmutated. Responses: around 24 partial, 2 complete; after median about 70 months, roughly 15 stayed remitted, some 12 progressed. The sample average was 255,043 productive templates and 90,000 to 95,000 productive rearrangements.

The study, taken as a whole, reports: Pretreatment clonality was elevated relative to age-matched healthy donors and paralleled circulating CD8+ T-cell counts.

Profiling relied on immunoSEQ multiplex PCR, and the TCRdb table lists in-frame clones only, not all of them. The sample consists of approximately 210,000 clones, about 72% of them appearing once. Losses at the gene ends were 4 bases for V and 1 base for J; bases not matched to a gene: 12. This CDR3 contains 17 residues. Germline CDR1 is SGHVS and CDR2 is FQNEAQ. To note about this clone: The target antigen is unknown.

Sequenced material: PBMCs, taken after 24 months of ibrutinib treatment. The genes are TRBV7-8 and TRBJ2-5; 7 nucleotides agree with TRBD2. The source of this sequence is a human donor with chronic lymphocytic leukemia. The CDR3 nucleotides read TGTGCCAGCAGCTCAGCCTGGGGGGGAGGTTCCCAAGAGACCCAGTACTTC. Translated: CASSSAWGGGSQETQYF.